The 2 T cell receptor beta chains listed next were all sequenced from one sample in a study of T cell responses to AZD1222 COVID-19 vaccine. Here immunoSEQ multiplex PCR was the method, and the copy in TCRdb shows in-frame clones only, minus some. The top ten hold under 6.5% of the sample, which has 110,000 to 150,000 clones, 93% seen once. The material was peripheral blood, obtained on day 0 of AZD1222 vaccination. Receptor source: an adult in good health.

The rearrangement joins TRBV7-3 to TRBJ1-3, with TRBD1 as a possible D gene (6 bases). Germline V gives CDR1 SGHTA, CDR2 FQGTGA. This CDR3 has 18 amino acids. The V gene lost 1 base and the J gene lost 2 bases, with 18 bases spanning the gap. In DNA, the CDR3 is TGTGCCAGCAGCTTAAGAGTGGGCCAGGGGAAACCTGGAAACACCATATATTTT. Translation: CASSLRVGQGKPGNTIYF.

The chain joins TRBV19 to TRBJ1-3; D uncertain. This CDR3 is 17 amino acids long. V was clipped by 3 bases and J by 2 bases, with 17 bases between them. Germline CDR1 is LNHDA and CDR2 is SQIVND (reference sequence). The CDR3 spells CASSIRSGRLAGNTIYF. The CDR3, as DNA: TGTGCCAGTAGTATTCGGTCCGGCCGGCTTGCTGGAAACACCATATATTTT.